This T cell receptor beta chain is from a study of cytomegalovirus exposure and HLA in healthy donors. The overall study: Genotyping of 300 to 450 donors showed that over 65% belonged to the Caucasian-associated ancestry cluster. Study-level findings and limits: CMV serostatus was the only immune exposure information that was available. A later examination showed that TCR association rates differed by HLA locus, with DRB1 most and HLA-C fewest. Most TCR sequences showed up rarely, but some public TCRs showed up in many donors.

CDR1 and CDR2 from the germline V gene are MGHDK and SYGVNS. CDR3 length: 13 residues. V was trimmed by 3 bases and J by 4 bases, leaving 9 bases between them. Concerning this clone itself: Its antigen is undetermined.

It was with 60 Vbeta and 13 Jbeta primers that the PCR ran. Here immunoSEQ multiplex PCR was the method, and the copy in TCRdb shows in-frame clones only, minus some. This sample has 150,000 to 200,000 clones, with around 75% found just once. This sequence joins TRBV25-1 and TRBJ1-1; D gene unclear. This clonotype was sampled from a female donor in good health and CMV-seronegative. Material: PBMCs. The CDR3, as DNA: TGTGCCAGCAGTGATCGGGGAATCACTGAAGCTTTCTTT. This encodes CASSDRGITEAFF.